One TCR beta chain is described in this entry. This entry comes from a study of T cell changes during pregnancy in multiple sclerosis. V was clipped by 3 bases and J by 2 bases; unmatched bases: 10. The CDR3 has 17 amino acids. CDR1 and CDR2 (germline): SGHDT, YYEEEE. Repertoires were generated with immunoSEQ multiplex PCR, while TCRdb's copy carries only in-frame clones and drops some. The sample includes approximately 60,000 clones, roughly 92% seen only once; the top ten take less than 4.5%. This sequence originates from a female donor with multiple sclerosis, enrolled in a pregnancy study. The genes are TRBV5-6 and TRBJ2-7, with 11 bases that match TRBD1. This specimen consisted of CD8+ T cells from peripheral blood mononuclear cells, obtained in the third trimester of pregnancy. The CDR3: CASSSPMDRGLTYEQYF. For the CDR3, the DNA is TGTGCCAGCAGCTCACCTATGGACAGGGGGCTCACCTACGAGCAGTACTTC.